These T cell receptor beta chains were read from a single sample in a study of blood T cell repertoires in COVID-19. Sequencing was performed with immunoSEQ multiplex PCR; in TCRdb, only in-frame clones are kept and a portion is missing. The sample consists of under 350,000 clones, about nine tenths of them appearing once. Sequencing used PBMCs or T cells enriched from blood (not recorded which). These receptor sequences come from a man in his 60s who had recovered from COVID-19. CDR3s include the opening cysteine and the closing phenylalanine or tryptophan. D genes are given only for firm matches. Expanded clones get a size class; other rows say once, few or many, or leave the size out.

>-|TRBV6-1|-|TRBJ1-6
TGTGCCAGCAGTGAAAGACAGGTCCTGACCCCCCTCCACTTT
CASSERQVLTPLHF
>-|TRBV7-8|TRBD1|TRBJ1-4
TGTGCCAGCAGAGACAGGGGGCGCCGAAAACTGTTTTTT
CASRDRGRRKLFF
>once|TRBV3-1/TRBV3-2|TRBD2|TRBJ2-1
TGTGCCAGCAGCCCAGGACTAGCGGGAGGGTCTTTTCAGTTCTTC
CASSPGLAGGSFQFF
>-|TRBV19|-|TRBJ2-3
TGTGCCAGTAGTATAGGCGGCAGCGATACGCAGTATTTT
CASSIGGSDTQYF
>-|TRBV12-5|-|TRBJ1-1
TGTGCTAGTGGTGGCCGGGCTGAAGCTTTCTTT
CASGGRAEAFF
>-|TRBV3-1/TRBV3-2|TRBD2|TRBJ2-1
TGTGCCAGCAGCCGGGGACTAGCGGGTGCAAATGAGCAGTTCTTC
CASSRGLAGANEQFF
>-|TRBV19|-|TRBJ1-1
TGTGCCAGTAGTGTCCTGGGCCCGAACACTGAAGCTTTCTTT
CASSVLGPNTEAFF
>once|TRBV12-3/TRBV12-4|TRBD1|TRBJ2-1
TGTGCCAGCAGTGACAGGGTAAATGAGCAGTTCTTC
CASSDRVNEQFF
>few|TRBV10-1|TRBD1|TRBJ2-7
TGCGCCAGCTCCGAATTCCGGGACAGGGGCCACGAGCAGTACTTC
CASSEFRDRGHEQYF
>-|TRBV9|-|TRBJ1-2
TGTGCCAGCAGCGTCGGAAGGGGTAACTATGGCTACACCTTC
CASSVGRGNYGYTF
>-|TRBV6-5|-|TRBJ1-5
TGTGCCAGCAGCGAGGGGGACGATCAGCCCCAGCATTTT
CASSEGDDQPQHF
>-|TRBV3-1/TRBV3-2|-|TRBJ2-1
TGTGCCAGCAGTAACGTACAGGGAGGGGAGCAGTTCTTC
CASSNVQGGEQFF